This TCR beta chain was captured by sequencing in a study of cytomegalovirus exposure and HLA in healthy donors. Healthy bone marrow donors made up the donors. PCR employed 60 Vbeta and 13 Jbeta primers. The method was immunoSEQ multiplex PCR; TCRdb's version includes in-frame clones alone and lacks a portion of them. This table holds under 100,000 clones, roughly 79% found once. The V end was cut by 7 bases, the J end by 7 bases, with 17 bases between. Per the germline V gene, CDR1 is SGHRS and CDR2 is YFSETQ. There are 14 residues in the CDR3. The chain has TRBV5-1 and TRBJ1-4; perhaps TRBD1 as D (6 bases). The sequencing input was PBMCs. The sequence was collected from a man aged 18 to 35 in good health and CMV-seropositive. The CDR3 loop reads CASAAGRGGEKLFF. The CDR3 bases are TGCGCCAGCGCTGCGGGCAGGGGCGGTGAAAAACTGTTTTTT. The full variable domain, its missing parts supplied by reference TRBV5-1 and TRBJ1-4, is KAGVTQTPRYLIKTRGQQVTLSCSPISGHRSVSWYQQTPGQGLQFLFEYFSETQRNKGNFPGRFSGRQFSNSRSEMNVSTLELGDSALYLCASAAGRGGEKLFFGSGTQLSVL.